These 3 T cell receptor beta chains were sequenced from one sample in a study of CD8 T cells in cerebrospinal fluid in Alzheimer's disease. TCRdb re-called the 10x single-cell sequencing reads; every CDR3 protein appears as one record, without DNA. The table lists approximately 1,000 distinct CDR3 sequences, with approximately 7.8% in the top ten. Sequencing was performed on cerebrospinal fluid. The receptors here all came from a human donor in good health.

This clonotype is labeled medium-sized based on frequency. The V call is TRBV5-1, the J call TRBJ2-6; absent DNA, TCRdb's TRBD2 call cannot be checked. The CDR3 length is 19 residues. CDR1 and CDR2 from the germline V gene are SGHRS and YFSETQ. CDR3 loop: CASSSSGGNPGNGANVLTF.

This clonotype is deemed large (0.1 to 1%) by its frequency. The rearrangement uses TRBV7-2 and TRBJ1-2. The CDR3 extends over 15 amino acids. Germline V gene data show CDR1 as SGHTA and CDR2 as FQGNSA. CDR3: CASSYGIRTALGYTF.

This clonotype is classed as medium-sized by frequency. The V and J genes are TRBV5-1 and TRBJ2-7; as DNA is missing, the TRBD1 call by TCRdb cannot be tested. Germline V lookup: CDR1 SGHRS, CDR2 YFSETQ. This CDR3 contains 12 residues. CDR3 sequence reads: CASSEEGGPQYF.